The 10 T cell receptor beta chains below were found in one sample sequenced in a study of cytomegalovirus exposure and HLA in healthy donors. PCR primers comprised 60 Vbeta and 13 Jbeta primers. Repertoires were generated with immunoSEQ multiplex PCR, while TCRdb's copy carries only in-frame clones and drops some. The table shows around 140,000 clones, with about 80% occurring only once. Sequencing was performed on PBMCs. These receptors originate from a woman aged 40 to 50 in good health and CMV-seropositive.

For this clone: The junction does not match germline at one end; this may be a read error. V gene TRBV7-7 combines with J gene TRBJ2-2; a possible D gene is TRBD2 (5 bases). The CDR3 is 15 amino acids. Germline V lookup: CDR1 SSHAT, CDR2 FNYEAQ (reference sequence). The CDR3 nucleotides read TGTGCTAGCAGCCCGGGGAACCCCGTCGGCGGGGAGCTGTTTTTT. Encoded protein: CASSPGNPVGGELFF. The variable domain in full, with the rest retrieved from reference TRBV7-7 and TRBJ2-2, is GAGVSQSPRYKVTKRGQDVTLRCDPISSHATLYWYQQALGQGPEFLTYFNYEAQPDKSGLPSDRFSAERPEGSISTLTIQRTEQRDSAMYRCASSPGNPVGGELFFGEGSRLTVL.

V is TRBV6-5 and J is TRBJ2-5, with TRBD2 matching over 11 bases. The CDR3 runs to 15 residues. With 4 bases clipped from V and 2 bases from J, the junction kept 3 bases outside the gene matches. CDR1 is MNHEY and CDR2 is SVGAGI in the germline V gene. The CDR3 sequence is CASSSVAGGQETQYF. In DNA, the CDR3 is TGTGCCAGCAGTTCCGTAGCGGGGGGGCAAGAGACCCAGTACTTC.

This chain links TRBV10-2 with TRBJ1-1; D gene uncertain. This CDR3 spans 15 amino acids. CDR1 WSHSY and CDR2 SAAADI come from the germline V gene. Trimming cost V 0 bases and J 0 bases, with 8 bases left between them. In DNA, the CDR3 is TGCGCCAGCAGTGAGTCCTATTTGTTGAACACTGAAGCTTTCTTT. This encodes CASSESYLLNTEAFF.

The rearrangement joins TRBV5-1 to TRBJ1-1; D not resolved. Germline CDR1 SGHRS, CDR2 YFSETQ. The CDR3 extends over 14 amino acids. Trimming shortened V by 2 bases and J by 2 bases, and 10 bases separated the two germline ends. CDR3 amino acids: CASSFWSSNTEAFF. The CDR3 region has the DNA TGCGCCAGCAGCTTTTGGAGCAGCAACACTGAAGCTTTCTTT.

DNA of the CDR3: TGTGCCAGCAGCGGAGGGGGCTCCGTCTATAATTCACCCCTCCACTTT. Amino acid sequence: CASSGGGSVYNSPLHF. V gene TRBV9 combines with J gene TRBJ1-6; 7 positions agree with TRBD1. Germline V CDR1 and CDR2: SGDLS, YYNGEE. Germline trimming cut 3 bases from V and 3 bases from J; bases unmatched to any gene: 6. The CDR3 has 16 amino acids.

The chain recombines TRBV5-1 with TRBJ2-7, with 15 bases matching TRBD2. The CDR3 has 16 amino acids. V lost 4 bases, J lost 4 bases, and 6 bases stayed unmatched. Germline assignment: CDR1 SGHRS and CDR2 YFSETQ. CDR3 amino acids: CASSSPGTSGRYEQYF. In DNA, the CDR3 is TGCGCCAGCAGCAGCCCCGGGACTAGCGGGAGGTACGAGCAGTACTTC.

The rearrangement links TRBV9 to TRBJ2-2; D might be TRBD1 (5 bases). CDR1 is SGDLS and CDR2 is YYNGEE in the germline V gene. The CDR3 spans 15 residues. Trimming stripped 1 base from V and 0 bases from J, with 7 bases between. CDR3 residues: CASSVQGTNTGELFF. In nucleotides, the CDR3 is TGTGCCAGCAGCGTACAGGGCACGAACACCGGGGAGCTGTTTTTT.

A few counts support this clone. V gene TRBV4-1 combines with J gene TRBJ2-3, with a possible D match to TRBD2 (7 bases). This CDR3 is 18 amino acids long. Trimming took 0 bases from V and 0 from J, leaving 16 bases between them. From germline, CDR1 is MGHRA and CDR2 YSYEKL. The CDR3 is CASSQDLGGAPSTDTQYF. In DNA form, the CDR3 reads TGCGCCAGCAGCCAAGATTTAGGGGGGGCGCCTAGCACAGATACGCAGTATTTT.

This chain connects TRBV4-1 to TRBJ2-3, with 9 nucleotides matching TRBD2. Trimming removed 4 bases from V and 5 bases from J; junction bases left unmatched: 10. The CDR3 length is 16 residues. The V gene's germline CDR1 is MGHRA and CDR2 YSYEKL. CDR3 residues: CASSRKRATSGDTQYF. The CDR3, as DNA: TGCGCCAGCAGCCGAAAGAGGGCGACTAGCGGAGATACGCAGTATTTT.

This clone appeared once. The chain couples TRBV2 to TRBJ2-5; D might be TRBD1 (5 bases). This CDR3 is built from 12 residues. The germline V gene has CDR1 SNHLY and CDR2 FYNNEI. V dropped 8 bases and J dropped 1 base, with 8 bases sitting between them. The CDR3 DNA sequence: TGTGCCAGCCACAGGACCCAAGAGACCCAGTACTTC. This codes for CASHRTQETQYF.